Listed here are 32 T cell receptor beta chains from one sample, sequenced in a study of blood T cell repertoires in COVID-19. The data were produced by immunoSEQ multiplex PCR, yet TCRdb's version contains in-frame clones alone and is incomplete. The table lists under 300,000 clones, over 80% of them singletons. The sequencing input was peripheral blood. These receptor sequences come from a man aged 30 to 45 who had recovered from COVID-19.

The chain has TRBV27 and TRBJ2-7; possible D gene TRBD1, 6 bases. Germline loops: CDR1 MNHEY, CDR2 SMNVEV (reference sequence). Trimming took 6 bases from V and 2 from J, leaving 17 bases between them. The CDR3 spans 15 residues. The CDR3 DNA reads as TGTGCCAGCAGCCTTAACCCACAGGGTGCCTACGAGCAGTACTTC. Its protein is CASSLNPQGAYEQYF.

The CDR3 sequence is CASSRKRALSGNTIYF. CDR3 coding DNA: TGTGCCAGTAGTAGAAAGAGGGCCCTCTCTGGAAACACCATATATTTT. The V gene is TRBV19, the J gene TRBJ1-3; D uncertain. This CDR3 has 16 amino acids. Germline V gene sequence: CDR1 LNHDA, CDR2 SQIVND (reference sequence). V dropped 4 bases and J dropped 0 bases, with 13 bases sitting between them.

V usage is TRBV7-2 and J usage is TRBJ2-3, with TRBD2 matching over 11 bases. Looked up from germline, CDR1 is SGHTA and CDR2 is FQGNSA. CDR3 size: 17 residues. Germline trimming cut 3 bases from V and 2 bases from J; bases unmatched to any gene: 7. DNA of the CDR3: TGTGCCAGCAGCTTGATAGCGGGGGGGCGGATCACAGATACGCAGTATTTT. Its protein product is CASSLIAGGRITDTQYF. The complete variable domain, with remaining parts taken from reference TRBV7-2 and TRBJ2-3, reads GAGVSQSPSNKVTEKGKDVELRCDPISGHTALYWYRQSLGQGLEFLIYFQGNSAPDKSGLPSDRFSAERTGGSVSTLTIQRTQQEDSAVYLCASSLIAGGRITDTQYFGPGTRLTVL.

This chain connects TRBV19 to TRBJ1-1; TRBD1 might be the D (6 bases). CDR3 length equals 16 residues. Germline V lookup: CDR1 LNHDA, CDR2 SQIVND (reference sequence). Trimming removed 4 bases from V and 1 base from J, with 16 bases in between. This chain's CDR3 is CASSNSVQGENTEAFF. CDR3 nucleotide sequence: TGTGCCAGTAGTAACTCCGTACAGGGAGAGAACACTGAAGCTTTCTTT.

The rearrangement links TRBV19 to TRBJ2-3; D perhaps matches TRBD1 (6 bases). Trimming took off 5 bases at V and 0 bases at J, with 12 bases between the two ends. Germline values: CDR1 LNHDA, CDR2 SQIVND (reference sequence). The CDR3 extends over 15 amino acids. The CDR3 DNA sequence: TGTGCCAGTAGTGTGGGGACAACTAGCACAGATACGCAGTATTTT. Translating it yields CASSVGTTSTDTQYF.

The gene calls are TRBV5-8 and TRBJ1-3; no clear D gene. CDR1 and CDR2 (germline): SGHTS, YDEGEE. V was pared by 2 bases and J by 0 bases, with 9 bases between. The CDR3 extends over 15 amino acids. The CDR3 loop reads CASSFLFVSGNTIYF. CDR3 in DNA: TGTGCCAGCAGCTTTCTATTCGTCTCTGGAAACACCATATATTTT.

The rearrangement links TRBV5-1 to TRBJ2-7, with 9 bases fitting TRBD1. Trimming removed 4 bases from V and 5 bases from J; junction bases left unmatched: 13. The germline CDR1 and CDR2 sequences are SGHRS and YFSETQ. The CDR3 runs to 16 residues. The CDR3 loop is CASSPFNPGQGNEQYF. The DNA of the CDR3 is TGCGCCAGCAGCCCCTTTAACCCGGGACAGGGAAACGAGCAGTACTTC.

The chain joins TRBV3-1 (or the pseudogene TRBV3-2) to TRBJ1-4; the D gene is possibly TRBD1 (5 bases). CDR1 is LGHDT and CDR2 is YNNKEL in the germline V gene (reference sequence). CDR3 length: 11 amino acids. Trimming took 9 bases from V and 9 from J, leaving 11 bases between them. The CDR3 coding sequence is TGTGCCAGTGAAGGGGCGAAAAAACTGTTTTTT. This sequence encodes CASEGAKKLFF.

The chain has TRBV4-2 and TRBJ1-4; D is unresolved. The germline V and J ends were trimmed by 1 base and 7 bases, with 10 bases remaining between them. CDR3 length equals 14 residues. Germline CDR1 reads LGHNA; CDR2 reads YNFKEQ. Written as DNA, the CDR3 is TGTGCCAGCAGCCAAGGCGTAGCGCTTGAAAAACTGTTTTTT. Residues: CASSQGVALEKLFF.

The chain is built from TRBV7-9 and TRBJ1-4, with D possibly TRBD1 on 6 matching bases. Trimming cost V 4 bases and J 3 bases, with 9 bases left between them. From germline, CDR1 is SEHNR and CDR2 FQNEAQ (reference sequence). The CDR3 spans 14 residues. CDR3 DNA: TGTGCCAGCAGCTCAGGACAGCCTAATGAAAAACTGTTTTTT. It yields the protein CASSSGQPNEKLFF.

This chain uses TRBV19 with TRBJ2-6; tentatively, D is TRBD2 (5 bases). V dropped 5 bases and J dropped 0 bases, with 17 bases sitting between them. This CDR3 is 18 amino acids long. The germline gives CDR1 LNHDA, CDR2 SQIVND (reference sequence). The CDR3 bases are TGTGCCAGTAGTCCCACGGGAACTACCTTCTCTGGGGCCAACGTCCTGACTTTC. It translates to CASSPTGTTFSGANVLTF.

In its sample, this clone was seen once. The gene calls are TRBV24-1 and TRBJ1-1, with D possibly matching TRBD1 (5 bases). CDR3 length: 17 amino acids. Germline V gene sequence: CDR1 KGHDR, CDR2 SFDVKD. Trimming took off 5 bases at V and 14 bases at J, with 32 bases between the two ends. The CDR3 nucleotides read TGTGCCACCAGTGGTACCGGACGGACGGGGGACCGCCATGCCTGGTTCTTT. Its protein product is CATSGTGRTGDRHAWFF.

The CDR3 nucleotides are TGTGCCAGCAGCTTAATTACCGGGGACGAGCAGTACTTC. Translated, it gives CASSLITGDEQYF. The chain is built from TRBV7-9 and TRBJ2-7; maybe TRBD2 (5 bases). Deletions cut 2 bases from V and 5 bases from J, with 10 bases between. Germline CDR1 reads SEHNR; CDR2 reads FQNEAQ (reference sequence). The CDR3 is made up of 13 amino acids. The whole variable domain, filled in from reference TRBV7-9 and TRBJ2-7, reads DTGVSQNPRHKITKRGQNVTFRCDPISEHNRLYWYRQTLGQGPEFLTYFQNEAQLEKSRLLSDRFSAERPKGSFSTLEIQRTEQGDSAMYLCASSLITGDEQYFGPGTRLTVT.

The V call is TRBV5-6, the J call TRBJ2-3; a possible D gene is TRBD2 (6 bases). This CDR3 has 15 amino acids. CDR1 SGHDT and CDR2 YYEEEE come from the germline V gene. V gave up 3 bases and J gave up 2 bases, with 13 bases separating them. CDR3 DNA sequence: TGTGCCAGCAGCTACCTCCGGGACTCCACAGATACGCAGTATTTT. Translated: CASSYLRDSTDTQYF.

The chain uses TRBV2 and TRBJ2-3; 8 nucleotides match TRBD2. The length of the CDR3 is 14 residues. The V gene's germline CDR1 is SNHLY and CDR2 FYNNEI. Germline trimming cut 7 bases from V and 6 bases from J; bases unmatched to any gene: 9. CDR3 in amino acids: CASTSGGESDTQYF. Written as DNA, the CDR3 is TGTGCCAGCACCTCGGGGGGGGAATCGGATACGCAGTATTTT.

This clone was observed once. V and J are TRBV29-1 and TRBJ2-3; possibly TRBD1 for D (6 bases). Germline V lookup: CDR1 SQVTM, CDR2 ANQGSEA. The CDR3 spans 12 residues. V was clipped by 7 bases and J by 2 bases, with 10 bases between them. CDR3 amino acids: CSARTATDTQYF. In nucleotides, the CDR3 is TGCAGCGCGCGGACAGCCACAGATACGCAGTATTTT.

The chain joins TRBV19 to TRBJ1-2; TRBD1 is a possible D gene (5 bases). The germline V gene has CDR1 LNHDA and CDR2 SQIVND (reference sequence). The CDR3 runs 13 residues. The V end was cut by 7 bases, the J end by 7 bases, with 16 bases between. CDR3 DNA: TGTGCCAGTAAAGGGCAGGGCTCCTTTGGCTACACCTTC. The encoded protein is CASKGQGSFGYTF.

The chain employs TRBV28 and TRBJ2-5; 8 bases line up with TRBD1. Germline CDR1 and CDR2: MDHEN and SYDVKM. This CDR3 comprises 14 residues. V lost 1 base, J lost 3 bases, and 1 base stayed unmatched. CDR3 nucleotides: TGTGCCAGCAGTTTATCGACAGGGGAAGAGACCCAGTACTTC. Its translation: CASSLSTGEETQYF.

The rearrangement joins TRBV11-2 to TRBJ1-1; the D gene is possibly TRBD1 (5 bases). Germline V gene sequence: CDR1 SGHAT, CDR2 FQNNGV. Trimming removed 0 bases at V and 3 bases at J, with 8 bases between. The CDR3 contains 14 residues. The CDR3 nucleotides are TGTGCCAGCAGCTTAGAGGGAGGGGACACTGAAGCTTTCTTT. It codes for CASSLEGGDTEAFF.

The chain combines TRBV5-1 with TRBJ1-2, with 7 nucleotides matching TRBD1. The V segment lost 1 base and the J segment 0 bases; nucleotides outside the gene matches: 12. Looked up from germline, CDR1 is SGHRS and CDR2 is YFSETQ. The length of the CDR3 is 18 residues. CDR3 in DNA: TGCGCCAGCAGCTTGTACCCAGGACAGGAAGTGCCTAACTATGGCTACACCTTC. This codes for CASSLYPGQEVPNYGYTF.

This chain's CDR3 is CASSEERVGGQTQYF. In nucleotides, the CDR3 is TGTGCCAGCAGTGAAGAACGGGTGGGGGGTCAGACCCAGTACTTC. The chain recombines TRBV2 with TRBJ2-5, with a tentative D call TRBD2 (6 bases). Germline CDR1 reads SNHLY; CDR2 reads FYNNEI. The CDR3 is made up of 15 amino acids. V lost 1 base and J 6 bases, leaving 15 bases between the germline ends.

The chain couples TRBV6-5 to TRBJ2-7, with D possibly TRBD1 on 6 matching bases. Trimming took off 0 bases at V and 6 bases at J, with 15 bases between the two ends. There are 15 residues in the CDR3. Germline-derived CDR1 and CDR2 are MNHEY and SVGAGI. The CDR3 DNA follows: TGTGCCAGCAGTTACTCTAACCAGGGGCTTGGCGAGCAGTACTTC. This codes for CASSYSNQGLGEQYF.

The chain combines TRBV5-1 with TRBJ2-3; D unclear. Germline CDR1 and CDR2: SGHRS and YFSETQ. This CDR3 has 16 amino acids. V lost 5 bases and J 0 bases, leaving 16 bases between the germline ends. As DNA, the CDR3 is TGCGCCAGCAGTCTAGACCCTACCCCCAGCACAGATACGCAGTATTTT. This codes for CASSLDPTPSTDTQYF.

This clone has a handful of counts. The chain uses TRBV12-3 or TRBV12-4 and TRBJ1-2; D is unclear. V lost 6 bases and J 8 bases, leaving 10 bases between the germline ends. The CDR3 extends over 11 amino acids. In DNA form, the CDR3 reads TGTGCCAGCAGCCGCTCGCAGGGCTACACCTTC. This gives the protein CASSRSQGYTF.

This chain joins TRBV6-5 and TRBJ2-3; TRBD1 aligns across 7 bases. This CDR3 has 14 amino acids. CDR1 is MNHEY, CDR2 SVGAGI, per germline. Trimming removed 2 bases from V and 4 bases from J; junction bases left unmatched: 3. The CDR3 region has the DNA TGTGCCAGCAGTTACAGACAGGGTGCAGATACGCAGTATTTT. Translating gives CASSYRQGADTQYF.

Only one count was recorded for this clone. The J gene is TRBJ2-7, the V gene TRBV21-1; the DNA was not compared with TRBD1, the D call given in the table. TRBV21-1 is a listed pseudogene. The CDR3 length is 16 residues. Here the CDR3 DNA reads TGTGCCAGCAGCAAAGCGGACAGAAACCTTTTCTACGAGCAGTACGTC. This encodes CASSKADRNLFYEQYV.

V usage is TRBV18 and J usage is TRBJ2-5, with D unclear. The CDR3 has 11 amino acids. V lost 6 bases and J lost 2, with 4 bases in between. Per germline, CDR1 KGHSH and CDR2 LQKENI. The CDR3 loop reads CASSAQETQYF. CDR3 sequence (DNA): TGTGCCAGCTCGGCACAAGAGACCCAGTACTTC.

This clone is a singleton in its sample. This chain joins TRBV7-3 and TRBJ2-3; 9 bases agree with TRBD1. The CDR3 is 12 amino acids. The germline CDR1 and CDR2 sequences are SGHTA and FQGTGA. Trimming at V came to 5 bases and at J to 12 bases, leaving 6 bases not matched to a gene. The CDR3 reads CASSLGDRVQYF. CDR3 DNA: TGTGCCAGCAGCCTGGGGGACAGGGTTCAGTATTTT.

This clone was recorded only once. The chain is built from TRBV11-2 and TRBJ1-2, with D perhaps TRBD1 (5 bases). V dropped 5 bases and J dropped 0 bases, with 13 bases sitting between them. The CDR3 extends over 15 amino acids. Per the germline V gene, CDR1 is SGHAT and CDR2 is FQNNGV. CDR3: CASSKYQGSNYGYTF. CDR3 DNA sequence: TGTGCCAGCAGCAAGTACCAGGGTTCTAACTATGGCTACACCTTC.

The gene calls are TRBV19 and TRBJ2-1, with D possibly being TRBD2 (5 bases). The CDR3 spans 12 residues. With 7 bases removed from V and 9 bases from J, the gap between germline ends came to 13 bases. Germline CDR1 is LNHDA and CDR2 is SQIVND (reference sequence). The CDR3 DNA reads as TGTGCCAGTACGGCCGGCGAGGGTGAGCAGTTCTTC. Translation gives CASTAGEGEQFF.

The V gene is TRBV5-4, the J gene TRBJ1-4, with TRBD1 matching over 7 bases. Germline V gene sequence: CDR1 SGHNT, CDR2 YYREEE (reference sequence). This CDR3 has 16 residues. The ends lost 0 bases at V and 6 bases at J; junction bases unmatched: 8. This chain's CDR3 is CASSLVSAGGDEKLFF. The CDR3 coding sequence is TGTGCCAGCAGCTTGGTGTCGGCAGGGGGTGATGAAAAACTGTTTTTT.

The V gene is TRBV7-8, the J gene TRBJ2-5; 8 nucleotides match TRBD2. With 2 bases clipped from V and 8 bases from J, the junction kept 7 bases outside the gene matches. The CDR3 runs to 14 residues. CDR1 is SGHVS and CDR2 is FQNEAQ in the germline V gene. The CDR3 loop is CASSLPGTRITQYF. In DNA, the CDR3 is TGTGCCAGCAGCTTACCTGGGACTAGGATTACCCAGTACTTC.